This TCR beta chain was documented in a study of T-cell reconstitution after alpha-beta-depleted transplantation in children. Comment on this clonotype: Its target is not known.

TCRbeta library construction was performed incorporating unique molecular identifiers. Via MiXCR, TCRdb re-called the PCR reads, giving one row per CDR3 protein. The sample holds over 400,000 distinct CDR3 sequences; roughly 43% are singletons and the top ten take 25% to 30%. V was pared by 6 bases and J by 6 bases, with 3 bases of the junction left unmatched. CDR3 length: 14 amino acids. Overall study findings and caveats: Surviving recipient T cells and thymic progenitors accounted for the high day-60 TCRbeta diversity observed in some patients. A year had passed since transplant, and T-cell counts and diversity by then came mostly from newly produced T cells. Expanded graft clones, several hundred of them, were reportedly the source of alpha-beta T cells about two months after transplant.

V gene TRBV12-3 or TRBV12-4 combines with J gene TRBJ2-2, with 11 bases that match TRBD2. The clonotype originates from a girl aged 2-10 years with aplastic anemia, due to receive a stem cell transplant. The sample here was PBMCs, taken before TCRalphabeta/CD19-depleted stem cell transplant. The CDR3 bases are TGTGCCAGCAGAATTAGCGGGAGGGCCGGGGAGCTGTTTTTT. This sequence encodes CASRISGRAGELFF.